This T cell receptor beta chain emerged from a study of T-cell memory formation after mild COVID-19. Study-level results: Pre-infection memory contained some responding clones, which suggested that cross-reactive memory had joined. Day 15 to 85 contractors were CD4/CD8 balanced; later expanders leaned CD4+. Those CD4+ clones that contracted were mainly in CM and EM (CD8+ ones in EMRA).

The CDR3 extends over 15 amino acids. Germline V gene sequence: CDR1 MDHEN, CDR2 SYDVKM. The V end was cut by 8 bases, the J end by 4 bases, with 18 bases between. TCRdb used MiXCR to reprocess the 5' RACE reads, holding one entry per CDR3 protein. The sample consists of fewer than 650,000 distinct CDR3 sequences, roughly 20% of them appearing once. The count of this clonotype is one. Its cognate antigen is unknown. The genes are TRBV28 and TRBJ2-1; possibly TRBD2 for D (7 bases). This receptor was obtained from an adult woman who had mild COVID-19 (a few samples of this study predate the infection). Cell type and time point are not known. The material sequenced was PBMCs or a T cell subset sorted from them (not recorded which). The CDR3 sequence: CASSPGGARYNEQFF. CDR3 in DNA: TGTGCCAGCTCCCCTGGGGGGGCCCGATACAATGAGCAGTTCTTC.